This paragraph covers one T cell receptor beta chain sequence. The germline gives CDR1 MDHEN, CDR2 SYDVKM. The CDR3 sequence is 11 residues long. V lost 6 bases to trimming and J lost 11 bases, with 13 bases between them. This record comes from a study of T cells after posttransplantation cyclophosphamide. Here immunoSEQ multiplex PCR was the method, and the copy in TCRdb shows in-frame clones only, minus some. There are roughly 35,000 clones in the sample, none observed a single time. The source material was PBMCs. This receptor was identified in a girl between 5 and 17 years old in good health, CMV-negative, and a related stem cell transplant donor. The V gene is TRBV28, the J gene TRBJ1-1; D is undetermined. For the CDR3, the DNA is TGTGCCAGCAGCCTTAAAGAGTGGGCTTTCTTT. Residues: CASSLKEWAFF. Using reference TRBV28 and TRBJ1-1 for the parts outside the CDR3, the full variable domain is DVKVTQSSRYLVKRTGEKVFLECVQDMDHENMFWYRQDPGLGLRLIYFSYDVKMKEKGDIPEGYSVSREKKERFSLILESASTNQTSMYLCASSLKEWAFFGQGTRLTVV.